Below, 6 T cell receptor beta chains from the same sample are listed, as sequenced in a study of cytomegalovirus exposure and HLA in healthy donors. Clones were read by immunoSEQ multiplex PCR, and TCRdb kept only the in-frame ones, dropping some. The sample records 150,000 to 200,000 clones, more than 75% being singletons. The specimen sequenced was PBMCs. The receptors stem from a man aged 18 to 35 in good health and CMV-seropositive.

The chain carries TRBV20-1 and TRBJ1-2; D might be TRBD1 (5 bases). V lost 7 bases to trimming and J lost 6 bases, with 12 bases between them. Germline CDR1 reads DFQATT; CDR2 reads SNEGSKA (reference sequence). This CDR3 is 11 amino acids long. The CDR3 is CSGIGQNGYTF. DNA for the CDR3: TGCAGTGGAATAGGACAAAATGGCTACACCTTC.

This clone was detected a few times. The rearrangement joins TRBV28 to TRBJ1-2; 12 bases are shared with TRBD1. Trimming took 1 base from V and 8 from J; bases not matched to a gene: 5. CDR3 length equals 15 residues. Per the germline V gene, CDR1 is MDHEN and CDR2 is SYDVKM. CDR3 DNA sequence: TGTGCCAGCAGTTTATTGGGACAGGGGGCGAGAGGCTACACCTTC. Encoded protein: CASSLLGQGARGYTF.

The V and J genes are TRBV15 and TRBJ2-5; possible D gene TRBD2, 5 bases. This CDR3 has 15 amino acids. The V end was cut by 0 bases, the J end by 2 bases, with 10 bases between. CDR1 and CDR2 from the germline V gene are LNHNV and YYDKDF (reference sequence). CDR3 nucleotides: TGTGCCACCAGCAGAGATGTCGGACTTCAAGAGACCCAGTACTTC. This gives the protein CATSRDVGLQETQYF.

V gene TRBV12-5 combines with J gene TRBJ2-3; a weak D match, TRBD1 (6 bases). Trimming cost V 6 bases and J 2 bases, with 21 bases left between them. The CDR3 has 17 residues. Germline V CDR1 and CDR2: LGHNT, FRNRAP. CDR3 DNA sequence: TGTGCTAGTGGGGGGGCGCGCGGACAGCCGTCCACAGATACGCAGTATTTT. As protein: CASGGARGQPSTDTQYF.

The rearrangement uses TRBV7-2 and TRBJ1-3; D is possibly TRBD1 (6 bases). V dropped 3 bases and J dropped 6 bases, with 15 bases sitting between them. Germline lookup yields CDR1 SGHTA and CDR2 FQGNSA. The CDR3 totals 15 residues. CDR3 bases: TGTGCCAGCAGCTTCCACCAGGGGACCTCAAACACCATATATTTT. It is translated as CASSFHQGTSNTIYF.

The V gene is TRBV5-8, the J gene TRBJ1-2, with D possibly matching TRBD1 (6 bases). The CDR3 covers 14 residues. Germline lookup yields CDR1 SGHTS and CDR2 YDEGEE. Trimming removed 2 bases from V and 4 bases from J, with 12 bases in between. The CDR3, as DNA: TGTGCCAGCAGCTTAGGTCAGGGGCTCTATGGCTACACCTTC. It encodes CASSLGQGLYGYTF.